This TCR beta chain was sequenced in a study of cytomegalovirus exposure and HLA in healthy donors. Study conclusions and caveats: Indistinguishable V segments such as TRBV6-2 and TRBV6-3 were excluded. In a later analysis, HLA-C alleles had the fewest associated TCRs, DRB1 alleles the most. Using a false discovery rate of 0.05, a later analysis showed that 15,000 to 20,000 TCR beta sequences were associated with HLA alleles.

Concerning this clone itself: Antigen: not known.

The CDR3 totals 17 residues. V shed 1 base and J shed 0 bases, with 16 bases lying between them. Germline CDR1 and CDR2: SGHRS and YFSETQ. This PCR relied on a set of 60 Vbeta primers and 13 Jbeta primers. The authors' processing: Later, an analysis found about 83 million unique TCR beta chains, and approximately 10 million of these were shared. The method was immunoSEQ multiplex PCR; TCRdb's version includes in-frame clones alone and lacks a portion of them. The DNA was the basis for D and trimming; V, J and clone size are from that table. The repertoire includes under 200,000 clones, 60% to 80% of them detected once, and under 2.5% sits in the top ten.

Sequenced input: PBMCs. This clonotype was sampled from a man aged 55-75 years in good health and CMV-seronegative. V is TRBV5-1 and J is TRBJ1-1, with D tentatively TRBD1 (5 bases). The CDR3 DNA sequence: TGCGCCAGCAGCTTGTTACCGATCGGGGGGGTGAACACTGAAGCTTTCTTT. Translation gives CASSLLPIGGVNTEAFF.